These 25 T cell receptor beta chains came from one sample sequenced in a study of T-cell reconstitution after alpha-beta-depleted transplantation in children. As it was prepared, the TCRbeta library received unique molecular identifiers. TCRdb fed the PCR reads into MiXCR, producing one record per CDR3 protein. The sample contains roughly 400,000 distinct CDR3 sequences, around two fifths of which appear only once. The input for sequencing was PBMCs, taken before TCRalphabeta/CD19-depleted stem cell transplant. These receptor sequences come from a girl aged 2-10 years with aplastic anemia, due to receive a stem cell transplant.

This sequence joins TRBV20-1 and TRBJ2-3; tentative D call: TRBD1 (5 bases). The CDR3 runs to 13 residues. The germline V and J ends were trimmed by 6 bases and 2 bases, with 12 bases remaining between them. Per germline, CDR1 DFQATT and CDR2 SNEGSKA (reference sequence). CDR3 in amino acids: CSALGRPTDTQYF. The CDR3 DNA sequence: TGCAGTGCCTTGGGGCGCCCCACAGATACGCAGTATTTT.

The rearrangement joins TRBV28 to TRBJ2-3; TRBD2 matches at 14 bases. CDR1 and CDR2 (germline): MDHEN, SYDVKM. Trimming at V came to 6 bases and at J to 3 bases, leaving 20 bases not matched to a gene. The CDR3 loop spans 21 amino acids. CDR3: CASSRIPGLAGEGRSTDTQYF. In nucleotides, the CDR3 is TGTGCCAGCAGCAGAATCCCGGGACTAGCGGGAGAAGGAAGGTCGACAGATACGCAGTATTTT.

V gene TRBV28 combines with J gene TRBJ2-5; D gene unclear. Trimming removed 5 bases from V and 6 bases from J, with 19 bases in between. Germline V gene lookup returns CDR1 MDHEN and CDR2 SYDVKM. This CDR3 is built from 15 residues. This CDR3 reads CASSTLRVMSKTQYF. CDR3 bases: TGTGCCAGCAGTACCCTACGGGTGATGTCGAAGACCCAGTACTTC.

This sequence joins TRBV10-3 and TRBJ2-3, with 7 bases identical to TRBD2. Germline trimming cut 4 bases from V and 0 bases from J; bases unmatched to any gene: 1. Per the germline V gene, CDR1 is ENHRY and CDR2 is SYGVKD. The CDR3 loop spans 14 amino acids. CDR3 in DNA: TGTGCCATCAGTGTGGGGGGGAGCACAGATACGCAGTATTTT. This translates into CAISVGGSTDTQYF.

This clonotype was recorded a few times. The rearrangement links TRBV6-2 or TRBV6-3 to TRBJ2-5; possible D gene TRBD2, 5 bases. From germline, CDR1 is MNHEY and CDR2 SVGEGT. This CDR3 is built from 17 residues. Trimming cost V 2 bases and J 2 bases, with 18 bases left between them. CDR3 amino acids: CASSYGLFRRTQETQYF. CDR3 bases: TGTGCCAGCAGTTACGGACTTTTTCGGAGAACACAAGAGACCCAGTACTTC.

The V gene is TRBV19, the J gene TRBJ2-2; D gene unclear. The length of the CDR3 is 15 residues. The V and J ends lost 3 bases and 0 bases respectively, with 8 bases between them. Germline values: CDR1 LNHDA, CDR2 SQIVND (reference sequence). CDR3 DNA sequence: TGTGCCAGTAGTATTAACGGAGCGAACACCGGGGAGCTGTTTTTT. This codes for CASSINGANTGELFF.

The chain has TRBV5-1 and TRBJ2-7, with TRBD2 as a possible D gene (6 bases). The length of the CDR3 is 16 residues. The germline gives CDR1 SGHRS, CDR2 YFSETQ. V lost 2 bases to trimming and J lost 1 base, with 16 bases between them. CDR3 sequence reads: CASSFEGGFSSYEQYF. The DNA of the CDR3 is TGCGCCAGCAGCTTCGAAGGAGGGTTTTCATCCTACGAGCAGTACTTC. Full variable domain (missing parts from reference TRBV5-1 and TRBJ2-7): KAGVTQTPRYLIKTRGQQVTLSCSPISGHRSVSWYQQTPGQGLQFLFEYFSETQRNKGNFPGRFSGRQFSNSRSEMNVSTLELGDSALYLCASSFEGGFSSYEQYFGPGTRLTVT.

This chain links TRBV3-1 with TRBJ1-2; 7 nucleotides align to TRBD1. Germline values: CDR1 LGHDT, CDR2 YNNKEL (reference sequence). The CDR3 is made up of 19 amino acids. V trimming: 8 bases; J trimming: 2 bases; junction bases outside the gene matches: 23. The DNA for the CDR3 is TGTGCCAGCTGCCCCCAACTACGTCCGACAGGGCCCAACAACTATGGCTACACCTTC. Translation gives CASCPQLRPTGPNNYGYTF.

This clonotype was picked up many times. The chain joins TRBV14 to TRBJ2-7; D may be TRBD2 (5 bases). Germline CDR1 reads SGHDN; CDR2 reads FVKESK. V dropped 1 base and J dropped 4 bases, with 11 bases sitting between them. This CDR3 is 14 amino acids long. CDR3 sequence (DNA): TGTGCCAGCAGCCAAGCGGGCGGGTTGTACGAGCAGTACTTC. Translated, it gives CASSQAGGLYEQYF.

This clonotype was seen only a few times. The chain combines TRBV5-1 with TRBJ1-6; tentative D call: TRBD1 (6 bases). The germline V gene encodes CDR1 SGHRS and CDR2 YFSETQ. Trimming removed 2 bases from V and 14 bases from J, with 17 bases in between. The CDR3 extends over 14 amino acids. The CDR3 DNA reads TGCGCCAGCAGCTTCAGGACAGACACAGCCACCCTCCACTTT. Encoded protein: CASSFRTDTATLHF.

This clonotype was seen at least ten times. The chain has TRBV12-3 or TRBV12-4 and TRBJ2-1; 7 bases line up with TRBD1. V shed 7 bases and J 9 bases; nucleotides not matched to a gene: 6. The CDR3 totals 12 residues. The DNA for the CDR3 is TGTGCCAGCACCAAACAGGGGAGTGAGCAGTTCTTC. It encodes CASTKQGSEQFF.

The V gene is TRBV12-3 or TRBV12-4, the J gene TRBJ2-6; D remains unclear. With 11 bases removed from V and 1 base from J, the gap between germline ends came to 9 bases. CDR3 size: 13 residues. CDR3 amino acids: CALSGSGANVLTF. For the CDR3, the DNA is TGTGCCCTGTCGGGTTCTGGGGCCAACGTCCTGACTTTC.

The chain has TRBV20-1 and TRBJ2-7, with a weak D call TRBD2 (5 bases). The CDR3 runs to 12 residues. V lost 2 bases and J lost 3, with 8 bases in between. Germline assignment: CDR1 DFQATT and CDR2 SNEGSKA (reference sequence). CDR3 protein: CSARLARYEQYF. The DNA for the CDR3 is TGCAGTGCTAGACTAGCTCGCTACGAGCAGTACTTC.

The gene calls are TRBV5-1 and TRBJ2-7; D may be TRBD1 (5 bases). V shed 0 bases and J shed 2 bases, with 9 bases lying between them. CDR3 size: 14 residues. The germline CDR1 and CDR2 sequences are SGHRS and YFSETQ. CDR3 bases: TGCGCCAGCAGCTTGGCCCTGGGGCCCTACGAGCAGTACTTC. This translates into CASSLALGPYEQYF.

This clonotype was picked up a small number of times. CDR3 loop: CASSAPGTEHEQYF. CDR3 DNA: TGTGCCAGCAGCGCGCCCGGGACAGAACACGAGCAGTACTTC. The V call is TRBV5-5, the J call TRBJ2-7, with TRBD1 identical over 7 bases. The CDR3 sequence is 14 residues long. V gave up 4 bases and J gave up 5 bases; unmatched junction bases: 9. Germline CDR1 and CDR2: SGHKS and YYEKEE (reference sequence).

A remark on this clonotype: Relative to the germline gene, one junction end is altered; a read error may explain this. The V and J genes are TRBV7-9 and TRBJ2-3; 7 bases are a match to TRBD1. Per the germline V gene, CDR1 is SEHNR and CDR2 is FQNEAQ (reference sequence). This CDR3 is built from 15 residues. The CDR3 DNA follows: TGTGCCAGCAGCTTCGTCGGACAGGACACAGATACGCAGTATTTC. This sequence encodes CASSFVGQDTDTQYF.

In its sample, this clonotype was seen a few times. This chain connects TRBV20-1 to TRBJ2-4; tentative D call: TRBD2 (5 bases). This CDR3 is 13 amino acids long. Deletions cut 6 bases from V and 2 bases from J, with 11 bases between. The V gene's germline CDR1 is DFQATT and CDR2 SNEGSKA (reference sequence). Here the CDR3 reads CSAALVTKNIQYF. CDR3 coding DNA: TGCAGTGCCGCACTAGTAACCAAAAACATTCAGTACTTC.

This clonotype was counted only a few times. The chain has TRBV18 and TRBJ1-1, with a tentative D call TRBD1 (5 bases). The CDR3 sequence is 15 residues long. Germline V gene lookup returns CDR1 KGHSH and CDR2 LQKENI. With 4 bases removed from V and 1 base from J, the gap between germline ends came to 13 bases. Written as DNA, the CDR3 is TGTGCCAGCTCACTCTCCGGGACGAAGAACACTGAAGCTTTCTTT. Translated, it gives CASSLSGTKNTEAFF.

The J gene is TRBJ2-7, the V gene TRBV20-1, with D possibly being TRBD2 (6 bases). Germline CDR1 is DFQATT and CDR2 is SNEGSKA (reference sequence). This CDR3 is 12 amino acids long. V gave up 4 bases and J gave up 3 bases, with 10 bases separating them. The CDR3 DNA reads TGCAGTGCTATGGGGAGGAACTACGAGCAGTACTTC. Translated: CSAMGRNYEQYF.

This clonotype was counted between two and nine times. The chain is built from TRBV19 and TRBJ2-5, with 7 positions matching TRBD2. Germline V gives CDR1 LNHDA, CDR2 SQIVND (reference sequence). V shed 1 base, J shed 1 base, and the junction held 0 bases outside the gene matches. The length of the CDR3 is 14 residues. The CDR3 spells CASSIVAGQETQYF. Written as DNA, the CDR3 is TGTGCCAGTAGTATAGTAGCGGGCCAAGAGACCCAGTACTTC.

The CDR3 region is CSVEGGPMTGSYEQYF. As DNA, the CDR3 is TGCAGCGTTGAAGGGGGTCCGATGACAGGCTCCTACGAGCAGTACTTC. J is TRBJ2-7 and V is TRBV29-1; D is perhaps TRBD1 (6 bases). The ends were cut back, 1 base at V and 0 bases at J, with 16 bases in the middle. CDR1 and CDR2 (germline): SQVTM, ANQGSEA. The CDR3 is made up of 16 amino acids.

The rearrangement uses TRBV29-1 and TRBJ2-7; D call uncertain. Germline lookup yields CDR1 SQVTM and CDR2 ANQGSEA. Trimming shortened V by 0 bases and J by 5 bases, and 5 bases separated the two germline ends. This CDR3 comprises 11 residues. The DNA of the CDR3 is TGCAGCGTTGAAGAGTGGAACGAGCAGTACTTC. The encoded protein is CSVEEWNEQYF.

This clonotype was found a few times. The chain links TRBV7-9 to TRBJ1-1, with 8 bases aligning to TRBD1. Germline V gene data show CDR1 as SEHNR and CDR2 as FQNEAQ (reference sequence). Trimming removed 6 bases from V and 0 bases from J; junction bases left unmatched: 6. CDR3 length: 15 amino acids. CDR3 nucleotide sequence: TGTGCCAGCAGTCACGGACAGGGAATGAACACTGAAGCTTTCTTT. It codes for CASSHGQGMNTEAFF.

This chain connects TRBV20-1 to TRBJ2-1; TRBD2 matches 7 bases. The CDR3 totals 14 residues. The junction had 5 bases not matched to a gene; V was cut back by 6 bases and J by 0 bases. The germline CDR1 and CDR2 sequences are DFQATT and SNEGSKA (reference sequence). In nucleotides, the CDR3 is TGCAGTGCACCGACTAGCAGCTCCTACAATGAGCAGTTCTTC. Translating gives CSAPTSSSYNEQFF.

The chain uses TRBV5-1 and TRBJ2-1; 7 bases are shared with TRBD2. This CDR3 has 17 residues. After removal of 4 bases from V and 0 bases from J, the junction contained 10 bases not matched to a gene. Germline CDR1 and CDR2: SGHRS and YFSETQ. The CDR3 DNA sequence: TGCGCCAGCAGCGTGACAGCGGGACTTCGCTCCTACAATGAGCAGTTCTTC. It specifies CASSVTAGLRSYNEQFF.